This T cell receptor beta chain appears in the sequencing data of a study of shared T cell receptors in the human thymus. Only in-frame clones appear in the TCRdb table, and some are missing; sequencing was by immunoSEQ multiplex PCR. The table has around 340,000 clones, approximately 95% seen once. The sample taken for sequencing was thymocytes. The TCR comes from a human donor.

The CDR3 DNA sequence: TGTGCCAGCAGCTTAGATCGTAGGCCCACCGGGGAGCTGTTTTTT. Translated, it gives CASSLDRRPTGELFF. The V and J genes are TRBV11-2 and TRBJ2-2; D remains unclear. Germline values: CDR1 SGHAT, CDR2 FQNNGV. V was clipped by 0 bases and J by 4 bases, with 9 bases between them. The CDR3 loop spans 15 amino acids.